This T cell receptor beta chain originates from a study of T cells after yellow fever vaccination. Study summary: SMART-Seq v4 Ultra Low Input served to prepare low-cell-number fractions.

Broader study findings: Repertoires sorted by FACS could include abundant clonotypes that are contaminants from the bulk population. Relatively few clonotypes were ones that appeared in both CD4 and CD8 compartments.

By frequency in the sample, this clonotype is medium-sized (0.01 to 0.1%). Antigen specificity is unknown. The V and J ends lost 4 bases and 6 bases, in that order; junction bases with no gene match: 13. This CDR3 has 17 amino acids. Germline lookup yields CDR1 MGHRA and CDR2 YSYEKL. In TCRdb, the 5' RACE reads were re-called with MiXCR into one record per CDR3 protein. The table records around 610,000 distinct CDR3 sequences, around an eighth of them present only once. The V call is TRBV4-1, the J call TRBJ2-1, with 9 bases identical to TRBD2. This sequence originates from a man aged 25 to 40 who received the YFV17D yellow fever vaccine. The source material was PBMCs, sampled on the day of the yellow fever booster vaccination. CDR3 region: CASSRKTSGQLTNEQFF. CDR3 sequence (DNA): TGCGCCAGCAGCCGGAAGACTAGCGGTCAGCTAACCAATGAGCAGTTCTTC.